This T cell receptor beta chain comes out of a study of T-cell memory formation after mild COVID-19. Findings and limits, study-wide: In pre-infection memory, a portion of responding clones appeared, which suggested that cross-reactive memory joined. A balance of CD4 and CD8 characterized clones contracting day 15 to 85, whereas later expanders leaned CD4+.

One entry per CDR3 protein, called by TCRdb with MiXCR from the 5' RACE reads. There are under 300,000 distinct CDR3 sequences in the sample; 8.2% occur only once, and under 25% lies in the top ten. This clonotype appeared many times. Its antigen remains unidentified. CDR1 SGHTA and CDR2 FQGNSA come from the germline V gene. CDR3 length: 16 residues. The V gene end was trimmed by 2 bases and the J gene end by 7 bases; junction bases not matched to a gene: 6. The chain links TRBV7-2 to TRBJ2-5; 14 nucleotides match TRBD2. The origin of this receptor is a man aged 18 to 30 who had mild COVID-19 (a few samples of this study predate the infection). Cell type and time point are not known. The specimen sequenced was PBMCs or a T cell subset sorted from them (not recorded which). CDR3 coding DNA: TGTGCCAGCAGCTTACCCCCCGGGACTAGCGGGGGGACCCAGTACTTC. Residues: CASSLPPGTSGGTQYF. Full variable domain (rest looked up from reference TRBV7-2 and TRBJ2-5): GAGVSQSPSNKVTEKGKDVELRCDPISGHTALYWYRQSLGQGLEFLIYFQGNSAPDKSGLPSDRFSAERTGGSVSTLTIQRTQQEDSAVYLCASSLPPGTSGGTQYFGPGTRLLVL.